This passage covers 16 T cell receptor beta chains from one sample sequenced in a study of human CD8 memory T cell subsets. Construction of TCR beta libraries was accomplished by means of UMI-labeled 5' RACE. Using the 5' RACE reads, TCRdb records one entry per CDR3 protein without DNA. The sample features about 17,000 distinct CDR3 sequences, with about 5.6% in its top ten. Sequencing used CD8+ stem-like memory T cells (TSCM and TCM) sorted from PBMCs. Regarding subset: stem-like memory CD8 T cells (TSTEM), CCR7+ PD-1- TIGIT-. The receptor set was obtained from a human donor in good health.

This chain connects TRBV20-1 to TRBJ2-4; TCRdb's D call, TRBD1, is unchecked because there is no DNA. CDR3 length: 16 residues. The germline CDR1 and CDR2 sequences are DFQATT and SNEGSKA (reference sequence). The CDR3 region is CSARDQSSGRGDIQYF.

According to its frequency, this clonotype is medium-sized. The J gene is TRBJ2-5, the V gene TRBV7-9; TCRdb gives TRBD1 as the D gene, but with no DNA this cannot be confirmed. Germline loops: CDR1 SEHNR, CDR2 FQNEAQ (reference sequence). The CDR3 has 12 amino acids. CDR3 region: CASSFPLETQYF.

The CDR3 spells CASSAFGGYTF. This sequence joins TRBV9 and TRBJ1-2. In germline, CDR1 is SGDLS, CDR2 YYNGEE. The CDR3 contains 11 residues.

The genes are TRBV2 and TRBJ2-1; as DNA is missing, the TRBD1 call by TCRdb cannot be tested. CDR1 is SNHLY, CDR2 FYNNEI, per germline. The length of the CDR3 is 14 residues. Here the CDR3 reads CASSDGTPYNEQFF. The whole variable domain, remainder taken from reference TRBV2 and TRBJ2-1, is EPEVTQTPSHQVTQMGQEVILRCVPISNHLYFYWYRQILGQKVEFLVSFYNNEISEKSEIFDDQFSVERPDGSNFTLKIRSTKLEDSAMYFCASSDGTPYNEQFFGPGTRLTVL.

This chain joins TRBV4-1 and TRBJ2-5; with no DNA, the TCRdb D assignment of TRBD1 cannot be verified. In germline, CDR1 is MGHRA, CDR2 YSYEKL. This CDR3 has 14 amino acids. CDR3 loop: CASSPLEGGETQYF.

The chain couples TRBV4-3 to TRBJ1-1; TCRdb's D call, TRBD1, is unchecked because there is no DNA. Germline assignment: CDR1 LGHNA and CDR2 YSLEER. The CDR3 has 15 residues. The CDR3 region is CASSLNRALNTEAFF.

The rearrangement links TRBV4-1 to TRBJ2-7; the TCRdb call, TRBD1, lacks DNA for checking. Per germline, CDR1 MGHRA and CDR2 YSYEKL. This CDR3 region has 17 residues. The CDR3 reads CASSQEVPGTGIYEQYF.

This CDR3 reads CASSLTQPAGYEQYF. V and J are TRBV5-1 and TRBJ2-7. The germline V gene has CDR1 SGHRS and CDR2 YFSETQ. This CDR3 spans 15 amino acids. Variable domain in full (rest from reference TRBV5-1 and TRBJ2-7): KAGVTQTPRYLIKTRGQQVTLSCSPISGHRSVSWYQQTPGQGLQFLFEYFSETQRNKGNFPGRFSGRQFSNSRSEMNVSTLELGDSALYLCASSLTQPAGYEQYFGPGTRLTVT.

The rearrangement links TRBV27 to TRBJ1-2. This CDR3 has 13 residues. CDR1 is MNHEY and CDR2 is SMNVEV in the germline V gene (reference sequence). CDR3 sequence reads: CASSLGMDYGYTF.

Judged by frequency, this clonotype is medium-sized. The rearrangement uses TRBV7-8 and TRBJ2-4; TCRdb lists TRBD1, though no DNA is available to test this call. CDR1 and CDR2 (germline): SGHVS, FQNEAQ. This CDR3 contains 14 residues. Here the CDR3 reads CASSLSATGDIQYF.

The chain carries TRBV27 and TRBJ2-3; the TCRdb call, TRBD2, lacks DNA for checking. In germline, CDR1 is MNHEY, CDR2 SMNVEV (reference sequence). The CDR3 is 17 amino acids. CDR3 sequence: CASSFTAGGFGTDTQYF.

V is TRBV5-5 and J is TRBJ1-2; TCRdb returns TRBD1, unconfirmable since there is no DNA. Germline assignment: CDR1 SGHKS and CDR2 YYEKEE (reference sequence). The CDR3 contains 15 residues. This chain's CDR3 is CASSPRTGSSPFYTF.

J is TRBJ2-7 and V is TRBV7-9; the D call from TCRdb, TRBD1, cannot be confirmed without DNA. This CDR3 has 15 amino acids. Germline V gene data show CDR1 as SEHNR and CDR2 as FQNEAQ (reference sequence). Here the CDR3 reads CASSLATDRDGEQYF.

The J gene is TRBJ2-7, the V gene TRBV20-1; TCRdb returns TRBD1, unconfirmable since there is no DNA. The germline V gene encodes CDR1 DFQATT and CDR2 SNEGSKA (reference sequence). This CDR3 comprises 14 residues. The CDR3 sequence is CSARDPQVSYEQYF.

The rearrangement uses TRBV5-1 and TRBJ1-1; TCRdb's assignment of TRBD1 cannot be checked, as there is no DNA. Germline assignment: CDR1 SGHRS and CDR2 YFSETQ. The CDR3 runs to 15 residues. The chain's CDR3 is CASSAGTGGDTEAFF.

The rearrangement uses TRBV2 and TRBJ1-5; TCRdb proposes TRBD1, but this gene call is untestable without DNA. The germline V gene encodes CDR1 SNHLY and CDR2 FYNNEI. The CDR3 consists of 16 residues. Here the CDR3 reads CASSDPLEGVYQPQHF.